The 7 T cell receptor beta chains below come from one sample, sequenced in a study of T-cell memory formation after mild COVID-19. TCRdb used MiXCR to reprocess the 5' RACE reads, holding one entry per CDR3 protein. The data show 400,000 to 550,000 distinct CDR3 sequences, around 27% seen once. Input material: PBMCs or a T cell subset sorted from them (not recorded which). Receptors originate from an adult woman who had mild COVID-19 (a few samples of this study predate the infection). Cell type and time point are not known.

The chain employs TRBV18 and TRBJ2-5; possible D gene TRBD2, 6 bases. The CDR3 consists of 15 residues. CDR1 is KGHSH, CDR2 LQKENI, per germline. The V end lost 3 bases, the J end lost 3 bases, and 14 bases lay between the germline ends. CDR3 sequence: CASSPPGDRKETQYF. For the CDR3, the DNA is TGTGCCAGCTCACCCCCGGGAGACAGAAAAGAGACCCAGTACTTC.

This clonotype was seen more than once but under ten times. This rearrangement joins TRBV5-1 to TRBJ2-4; 13 nucleotides line up with TRBD2. Trimming took 4 bases from V and 9 from J; bases not matched to a gene: 13. The germline CDR1 and CDR2 sequences are SGHRS and YFSETQ. The CDR3 runs to 17 residues. The chain's CDR3 is CASSPGLAGTGNGIQYF. In DNA, the CDR3 is TGCGCCAGCAGCCCGGGACTAGCGGGAACGGGTAATGGCATTCAGTACTTC. Full variable domain (rest looked up from reference TRBV5-1 and TRBJ2-4): KAGVTQTPRYLIKTRGQQVTLSCSPISGHRSVSWYQQTPGQGLQFLFEYFSETQRNKGNFPGRFSGRQFSNSRSEMNVSTLELGDSALYLCASSPGLAGTGNGIQYFGAGTRLSVL.

The V and J genes are TRBV25-1 and TRBJ1-1; no firm D call. Between the trimmed V and J ends, which lost 4 bases and 2 bases, there was a span of 8 bases. The CDR3 contains 13 residues. CDR1 MGHDK and CDR2 SYGVNS come from the germline V gene. The CDR3 is CASSGAFNTEAFF. As DNA, the CDR3 is TGTGCCAGCAGTGGGGCGTTTAACACTGAAGCTTTCTTT.

The V gene is TRBV11-1, the J gene TRBJ2-2; 12 bases line up with TRBD2. The length of the CDR3 is 15 residues. V lost 8 bases and J lost 7; bases outside the gene matches: 8. Germline V gene lookup returns CDR1 SGHAT and CDR2 FQDESV (reference sequence). The CDR3 DNA reads as TGTGCCAGCGGGGCTAGCGGGAGGGCCCACGGGGAGCTGTTTTTT. Encoded protein: CASGASGRAHGELFF.

The chain employs TRBV12-3 or TRBV12-4 and TRBJ1-3; D gene uncertain. Trimming cost V 7 bases and J 0 bases, with 10 bases left between them. The CDR3 contains 14 residues. CDR3 nucleotide sequence: TGTGCCAGCACTGTCAAGAACTCTGGAAACACCATATATTTT. Translating it yields CASTVKNSGNTIYF.

The chain is built from TRBV27 and TRBJ2-3; D unresolved. This CDR3 has 16 residues. The germline V and J ends were trimmed by 3 bases and 3 bases, with 16 bases remaining between them. The V gene's germline CDR1 is MNHEY and CDR2 SMNVEV (reference sequence). The chain's CDR3 is CASSFALNLLTDTQYF. The CDR3 region has the DNA TGTGCCAGCAGTTTTGCCCTCAATTTGTTGACAGATACGCAGTATTTT.

This clonotype has more than one count but fewer than ten. V is TRBV11-2 and J is TRBJ2-7; D possibly corresponds to TRBD1 (5 bases). V gave up 2 bases and J gave up 3 bases, with 11 bases separating them. The length of the CDR3 is 14 residues. CDR1 and CDR2 from the germline V gene are SGHAT and FQNNGV. The CDR3 region has the DNA TGTGCCAGCAGCTTAAGTAACAGGAACTACGAGCAGTACTTC. Encoded protein: CASSLSNRNYEQYF. Supplemented by reference TRBV11-2 and TRBJ2-7, the full variable domain reads EAGVAQSPRYKIIEKRQSVAFWCNPISGHATLYWYQQILGQGPKLLIQFQNNGVVDDSQLPKDRFSAERLKGVDSTLKIQPAKLEDSAVYLCASSLSNRNYEQYFGPGTRLTVT.